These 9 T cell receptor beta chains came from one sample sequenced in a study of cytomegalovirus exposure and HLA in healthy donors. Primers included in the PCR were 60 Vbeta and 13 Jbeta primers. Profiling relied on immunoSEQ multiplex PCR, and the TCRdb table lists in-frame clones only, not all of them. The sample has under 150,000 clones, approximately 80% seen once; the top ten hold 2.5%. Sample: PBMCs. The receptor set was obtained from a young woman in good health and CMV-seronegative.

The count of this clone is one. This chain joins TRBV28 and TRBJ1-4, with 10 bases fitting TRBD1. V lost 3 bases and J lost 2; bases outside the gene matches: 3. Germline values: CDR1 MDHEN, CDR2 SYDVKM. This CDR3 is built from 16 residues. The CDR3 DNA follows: TGTGCCAGCAGTTTGGGACAGGGGCCCACTAATGAAAAACTGTTTTTT. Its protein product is CASSLGQGPTNEKLFF.

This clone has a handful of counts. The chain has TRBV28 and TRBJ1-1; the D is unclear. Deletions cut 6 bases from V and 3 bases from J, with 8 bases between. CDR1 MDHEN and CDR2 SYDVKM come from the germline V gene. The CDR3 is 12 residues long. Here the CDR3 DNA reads TGTGCCAGCAGCGCGGAGGACACTGAAGCTTTCTTT. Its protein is CASSAEDTEAFF.

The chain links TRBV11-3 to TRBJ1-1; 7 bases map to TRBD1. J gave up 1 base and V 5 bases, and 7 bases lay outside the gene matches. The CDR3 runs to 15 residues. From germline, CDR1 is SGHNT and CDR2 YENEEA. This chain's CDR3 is CASSPPTGRNTEAFF. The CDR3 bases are TGTGCCAGCAGCCCCCCGACAGGGAGGAACACTGAAGCTTTCTTT.

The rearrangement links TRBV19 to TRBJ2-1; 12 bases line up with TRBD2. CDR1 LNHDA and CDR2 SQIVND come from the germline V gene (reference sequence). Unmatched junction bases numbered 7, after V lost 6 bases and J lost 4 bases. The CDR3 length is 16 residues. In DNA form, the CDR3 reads TGTGCCAGTAGGCCTCGAGGACTAGCGGGATACAATGAGCAGTTCTTC. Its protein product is CASRPRGLAGYNEQFF.

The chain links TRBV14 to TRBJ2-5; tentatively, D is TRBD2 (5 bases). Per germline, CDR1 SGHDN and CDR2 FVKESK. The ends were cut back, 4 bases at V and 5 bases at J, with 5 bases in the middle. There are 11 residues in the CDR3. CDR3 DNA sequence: TGTGCCAGCAGCCGCGGGGAGACCCAGTACTTC. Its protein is CASSRGETQYF.

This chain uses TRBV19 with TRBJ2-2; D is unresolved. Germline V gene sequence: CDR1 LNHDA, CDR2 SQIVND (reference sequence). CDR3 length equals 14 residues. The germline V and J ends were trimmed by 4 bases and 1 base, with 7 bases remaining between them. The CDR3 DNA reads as TGTGCCAGTAGTACGACACAGAACACCGGGGAGCTGTTTTTT. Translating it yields CASSTTQNTGELFF.

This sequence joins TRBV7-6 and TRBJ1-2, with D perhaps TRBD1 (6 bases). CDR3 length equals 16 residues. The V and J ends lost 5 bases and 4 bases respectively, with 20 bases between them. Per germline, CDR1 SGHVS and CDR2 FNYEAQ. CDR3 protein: CASSTKTGVGAYGYTF. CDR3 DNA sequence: TGTGCCAGCAGCACCAAAACCGGCGTGGGGGCCTATGGCTACACCTTC.

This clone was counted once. The CDR3 DNA reads as TGTGCCAGCAGTCACCGACAGGGAAAATGGGAGCAGTTCTTC. Translating it yields CASSHRQGKWEQFF. The chain has TRBV28 and TRBJ2-1; 7 nucleotides line up with TRBD1. Germline trimming cut 5 bases from V and 10 bases from J; bases unmatched to any gene: 11. Germline V gene data show CDR1 as MDHEN and CDR2 as SYDVKM. This CDR3 region has 14 residues.

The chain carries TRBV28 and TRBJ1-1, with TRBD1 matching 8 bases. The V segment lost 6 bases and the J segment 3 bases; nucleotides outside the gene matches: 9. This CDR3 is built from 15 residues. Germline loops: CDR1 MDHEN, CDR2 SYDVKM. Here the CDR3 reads CASSPGQGFYTEAFF. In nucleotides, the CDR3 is TGTGCCAGCAGCCCCGGACAGGGATTCTACACTGAAGCTTTCTTT.